Included here is one T cell receptor beta chain sequence, with context. Trimming shortened V by 7 bases and J by 0 bases, and 4 bases separated the two germline ends. Germline CDR1 reads SGHAT; CDR2 reads FQNNGV. This CDR3 is built from 13 residues. The data are from a study of blood T cell repertoires in COVID-19. The method was immunoSEQ multiplex PCR; TCRdb's version includes in-frame clones alone and lacks a portion of them. The sample has approximately 90,000 clones; 65% to 85% are singletons. This rearrangement joins TRBV11-2 to TRBJ2-6; D uncertain. The sequenced sample consisted of peripheral blood. This sequence originates from a man in his 70s with COVID-19, enrolled during active disease. CDR3 sequence (DNA): TGTGCCAGCACCAGCTCTGGGGCCAACGTCCTGACTTTC. Its protein product is CASTSSGANVLTF.